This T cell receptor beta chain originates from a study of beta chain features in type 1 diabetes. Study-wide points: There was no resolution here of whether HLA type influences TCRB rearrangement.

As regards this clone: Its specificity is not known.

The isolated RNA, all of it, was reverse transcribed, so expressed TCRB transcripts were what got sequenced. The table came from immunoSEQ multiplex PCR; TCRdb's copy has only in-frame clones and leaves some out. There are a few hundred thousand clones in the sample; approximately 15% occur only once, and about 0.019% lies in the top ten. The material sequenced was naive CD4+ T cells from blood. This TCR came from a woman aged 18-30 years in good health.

The CDR3 sequence is CASSVRGPERITYEQYF. The CDR3 DNA sequence: TGTGCCAGCAGTGTACGAGGGCCAGAGAGGATAACCTACGAGCAGTACTTC. V is TRBV6-1 and J is TRBJ2-7; D is perhaps TRBD2 (5 bases). V dropped 4 bases and J dropped 2 bases, with 21 bases sitting between them. Germline-derived CDR1 and CDR2 are MNHNS and SASEGT. This CDR3 comprises 17 residues.